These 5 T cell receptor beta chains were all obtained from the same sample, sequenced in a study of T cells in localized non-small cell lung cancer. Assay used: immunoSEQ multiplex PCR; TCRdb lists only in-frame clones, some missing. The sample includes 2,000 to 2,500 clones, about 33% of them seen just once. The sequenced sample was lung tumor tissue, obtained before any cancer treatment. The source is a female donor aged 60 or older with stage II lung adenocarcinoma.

CDR3 sequence: CASSIGGGQDEQYF. The CDR3 DNA reads as TGTGCCAGTAGTATAGGCGGGGGTCAAGACGAGCAGTACTTC. The V and J genes are TRBV19 and TRBJ2-7; TRBD2 agrees at 7 bases. The length of the CDR3 is 14 residues. V shed 1 base and J 5 bases; nucleotides not matched to a gene: 5. Germline values: CDR1 LNHDA, CDR2 SQIVND (reference sequence).

CDR3: CASSFSDDRRTQYF. DNA for the CDR3: TGTGCCAGCAGCTTCTCGGACGACCGAAGGACCCAGTACTTC. This chain uses TRBV11-3 with TRBJ2-5, with unresolved D. Trimming removed 3 bases at V and 7 bases at J, with 15 bases between. The CDR3 contains 14 residues. In germline, CDR1 is SGHNT, CDR2 YENEEA. Variable domain in full (rest from reference TRBV11-3 and TRBJ2-5): EAGVVQSPRYKIIEKKQPVAFWCNPISGHNTLYWYLQNLGQGPELLIRYENEEAVDDSQLPKDRFSAERLKGVDSTLKIQPAELGDSAVYLCASSFSDDRRTQYFGPGTRLLVL.

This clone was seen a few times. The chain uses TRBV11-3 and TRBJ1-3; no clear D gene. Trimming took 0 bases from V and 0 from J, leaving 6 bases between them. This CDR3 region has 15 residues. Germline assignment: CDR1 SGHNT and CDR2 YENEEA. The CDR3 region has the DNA TGTGCCAGCAGCTTAGACGGGTTCTCTGGAAACACCATATATTTT. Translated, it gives CASSLDGFSGNTIYF.

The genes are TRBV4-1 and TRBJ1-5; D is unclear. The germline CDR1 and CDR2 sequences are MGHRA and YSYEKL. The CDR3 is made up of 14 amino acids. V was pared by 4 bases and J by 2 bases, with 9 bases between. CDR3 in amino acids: CASSPPGGNQPQHF. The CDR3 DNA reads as TGCGCCAGCAGCCCCCCGGGAGGCAATCAGCCCCAGCATTTT.

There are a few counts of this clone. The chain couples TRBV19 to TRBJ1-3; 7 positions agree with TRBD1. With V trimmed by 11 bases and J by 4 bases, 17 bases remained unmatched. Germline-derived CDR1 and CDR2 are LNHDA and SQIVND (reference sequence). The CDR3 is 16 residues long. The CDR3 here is CASRQGKDIEGNTIYF. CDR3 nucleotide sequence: TGTGCCTCACGACAGGGTAAAGATATAGAAGGAAACACCATATATTTT.